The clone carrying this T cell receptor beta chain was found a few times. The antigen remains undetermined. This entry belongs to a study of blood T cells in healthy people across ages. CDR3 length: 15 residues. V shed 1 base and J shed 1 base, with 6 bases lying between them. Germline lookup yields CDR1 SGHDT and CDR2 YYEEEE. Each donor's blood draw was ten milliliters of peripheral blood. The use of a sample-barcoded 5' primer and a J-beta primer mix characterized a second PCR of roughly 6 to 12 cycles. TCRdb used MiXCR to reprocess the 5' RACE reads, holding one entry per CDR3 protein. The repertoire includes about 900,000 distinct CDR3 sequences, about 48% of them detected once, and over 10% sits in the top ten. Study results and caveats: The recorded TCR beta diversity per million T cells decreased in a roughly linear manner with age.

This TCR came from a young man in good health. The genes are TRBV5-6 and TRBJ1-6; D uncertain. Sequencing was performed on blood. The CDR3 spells CASSLRGSYNSPLHF. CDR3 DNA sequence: TGTGCCAGCAGCTTGCGTGGATCCTATAATTCACCCCTCCACTTT.